These 25 T cell receptor beta chains originate from one sample sequenced in a study of T cell responses to AZD1222 COVID-19 vaccine. Method: immunoSEQ multiplex PCR; TCRdb's copy keeps in-frame clones and lacks some. The sample lists approximately 140,000 clones, more than 90% occurring once. The material sequenced was peripheral blood, taken 28 days after the second AZD1222 dose. These receptors were collected from an adult who received the AZD1222 COVID-19 vaccine.

This chain links TRBV7-2 with TRBJ1-2; D gene ambiguous. This CDR3 is built from 11 residues. Germline V CDR1 and CDR2: SGHTA, FQGNSA. V lost 1 base and J 7 bases, leaving 4 bases between the germline ends. The chain's CDR3 is CASSLVSGYTF. For the CDR3, the DNA is TGTGCCAGCAGCTTAGTTAGTGGCTACACCTTC.

This clone came up a few times. This chain links TRBV5-1 with TRBJ1-1; no firm D call. The V gene's germline CDR1 is SGHRS and CDR2 YFSETQ. The CDR3 totals 14 residues. The V end was cut by 0 bases, the J end by 1 base, with 7 bases between. CDR3 in amino acids: CASSLAQTNTEAFF. CDR3 nucleotides: TGCGCCAGCAGCTTGGCACAGACGAACACTGAAGCTTTCTTT. The whole variable domain, remainder taken from reference TRBV5-1 and TRBJ1-1, is KAGVTQTPRYLIKTRGQQVTLSCSPISGHRSVSWYQQTPGQGLQFLFEYFSETQRNKGNFPGRFSGRQFSNSRSEMNVSTLELGDSALYLCASSLAQTNTEAFFGQGTRLTVV.

The chain combines TRBV2 with TRBJ2-1; D ambiguous. CDR3 length equals 12 residues. V was cut by 7 bases and J by 5 bases, with 9 bases left in between. CDR1 and CDR2 from the germline V gene are SNHLY and FYNNEI. CDR3 amino acids: CASIWSDNEQFF. The CDR3 DNA reads TGTGCCAGCATCTGGTCGGACAATGAGCAGTTCTTC.

The rearrangement uses TRBV4-2 and TRBJ2-3, with 10 positions matching TRBD2. The V and J ends lost 4 bases and 0 bases, in that order; junction bases with no gene match: 4. CDR1 and CDR2 from the germline V gene are LGHNA and YNFKEQ. The CDR3 has 16 amino acids. The CDR3 here is CASSRRTSGSTDTQYF. In DNA form, the CDR3 reads TGTGCCAGCAGCCGTAGGACTAGCGGAAGCACAGATACGCAGTATTTT.

The chain combines TRBV9 with TRBJ1-4, with D possibly being TRBD1 (6 bases). With 2 bases removed from V and 7 bases from J, the gap between germline ends came to 12 bases. CDR3 length: 14 residues. The germline V gene encodes CDR1 SGDLS and CDR2 YYNGEE. The CDR3 region has the DNA TGTGCCAGCAGCGTCGGGGGCGGGGGTGAAAAACTGTTTTTT. Its translation: CASSVGGGGEKLFF. Using reference TRBV9 and TRBJ1-4 for the parts outside the CDR3, the full variable domain is DSGVTQTPKHLITATGQRVTLRCSPRSGDLSVYWYQQSLDQGLQFLIQYYNGEERAKGNILERFSAQQFPDLHSELNLSSLELGDSALYFCASSVGGGGEKLFFGSGTQLSVL.

This chain connects TRBV7-2 to TRBJ1-1; possibly TRBD1 for D (6 bases). Trimming cost V 3 bases and J 2 bases, with 13 bases left between them. This CDR3 spans 15 amino acids. In germline, CDR1 is SGHTA, CDR2 FQGNSA. DNA of the CDR3: TGTGCCAGCAGCTTTTCAGCGGGACAAAACACTGAAGCTTTCTTT. It is translated as CASSFSAGQNTEAFF.

The rearrangement links TRBV13 to TRBJ2-1; tentative D call: TRBD2 (6 bases). Germline V lookup: CDR1 PRHDT, CDR2 FYEKMQ (reference sequence). The germline V and J ends were trimmed by 5 bases and 3 bases, with 14 bases remaining between them. The CDR3 covers 15 residues. The chain's CDR3 is CASSLLRESYNEQFF. CDR3 bases: TGTGCCAGCAGCCTGCTCCGGGAGAGCTACAATGAGCAGTTCTTC.

V and J are TRBV19 and TRBJ2-7, with 16 bases fitting TRBD2. Germline CDR1 reads LNHDA; CDR2 reads SQIVND (reference sequence). This CDR3 has 15 residues. V trimming: 4 bases; J trimming: 4 bases; junction bases outside the gene matches: 1. In nucleotides, the CDR3 is TGTGCCAGTAGTACGGGACTAGCGGGAGGGTACGAGCAGTACTTC. It yields the protein CASSTGLAGGYEQYF.

A few counts support this clone. The CDR3 protein is CASSQESLGGTEAFF. Written as DNA, the CDR3 is TGCGCCAGCAGCCAAGAGAGTCTCGGTGGCACTGAAGCTTTCTTT. The chain carries TRBV4-1 and TRBJ1-1; the D is unclear. This CDR3 comprises 15 residues. Germline V gives CDR1 MGHRA, CDR2 YSYEKL. V lost 0 bases and J lost 4, with 12 bases in between.

The chain joins TRBV5-6 to TRBJ1-1; D gene unclear. Per the germline V gene, CDR1 is SGHDT and CDR2 is YYEEEE. The CDR3 has 12 amino acids. Trimming took off 1 base at V and 6 bases at J, with 7 bases between the two ends. The CDR3 bases are TGTGCCAGCAGCTTGCAGACGGCTGAAGCTTTCTTT. Protein: CASSLQTAEAFF.

This chain joins TRBV28 and TRBJ2-7, with 9 bases identical to TRBD2. This CDR3 spans 15 amino acids. Trimming removed 6 bases from V and 0 bases from J; junction bases left unmatched: 6. The germline V gene encodes CDR1 MDHEN and CDR2 SYDVKM. CDR3 DNA sequence: TGTGCCAGCAGACCCCATAGCGGGAGCTCCTACGAGCAGTACTTC. This gives the protein CASRPHSGSSYEQYF.

CDR3 sequence (DNA): TGTGCCAGCAGCCTCCCGGGACAGGGATATGAAAAACTGTTTTTT. Translated, it gives CASSLPGQGYEKLFF. The J gene is TRBJ1-4, the V gene TRBV3-1 (or the pseudogene TRBV3-2); 9 bases match TRBD1. Per the germline V gene, CDR1 is LGHDT and CDR2 is YNNKEL (reference sequence). Losses at the gene ends were 4 bases for V and 6 bases for J; bases not matched to a gene: 6. The CDR3 loop spans 15 amino acids.

This chain uses TRBV7-9 with TRBJ2-2; no clear D gene. From germline, CDR1 is SEHNR and CDR2 FQNEAQ (reference sequence). The CDR3 has 12 amino acids. Trimming left V 3 bases short and J 6 bases short, with 5 bases between. DNA of the CDR3: TGTGCCAGCAGCTTGGCAGCCGGGGAGCTGTTTTTT. Residues: CASSLAAGELFF.

This chain's CDR3 is CASSLRLAGGPSYEQYF. CDR3 bases: TGTGCCAGCAGCTTAAGACTAGCGGGAGGGCCCTCCTACGAGCAGTACTTC. V is TRBV5-4 and J is TRBJ2-7, with TRBD2 matching 14 bases. Germline CDR1 and CDR2: SGHNT and YYREEE (reference sequence). V lost 2 bases and J lost 0; bases outside the gene matches: 4. The CDR3 has 17 amino acids.

The V gene is TRBV4-3, the J gene TRBJ1-1; D is ambiguous. This CDR3 has 14 amino acids. Looked up from germline, CDR1 is LGHNA and CDR2 is YSLEER. Trimming took off 4 bases at V and 1 base at J, with 10 bases between the two ends. The CDR3 DNA sequence: TGCGCCAGCAGCCGAGGGTTTCCGAACACTGAAGCTTTCTTT. Its translation: CASSRGFPNTEAFF.

The genes are TRBV4-1 and TRBJ1-1; D perhaps matches TRBD1 (5 bases). V dropped 8 bases and J dropped 1 base, with 14 bases sitting between them. Germline V gene data show CDR1 as MGHRA and CDR2 as YSYEKL. The CDR3 has 14 residues. The CDR3 bases are TGCGCCAGCCGGGGGACCCTGAAGAACACTGAAGCTTTCTTT. Translated, it gives CASRGTLKNTEAFF.

This sequence joins TRBV3-1 (or the pseudogene TRBV3-2) and TRBJ1-2; D gene ambiguous. With 0 bases removed from V and 2 bases from J, the gap between germline ends came to 7 bases. The CDR3 has 14 amino acids. The germline gives CDR1 LGHDT, CDR2 YNNKEL (reference sequence). The CDR3 sequence is CASSQEPMNYGYTF. The DNA of the CDR3 is TGTGCCAGCAGCCAAGAACCGATGAACTATGGCTACACCTTC.

This clone was seen only once. This chain uses TRBV9 with TRBJ1-4; 8 bases map to TRBD1. Germline CDR1 SGDLS, CDR2 YYNGEE. V gave up 3 bases and J gave up 0 bases; unmatched junction bases: 7. The CDR3 contains 17 residues. The CDR3 spells CASSAQTGDATNEKLFF. CDR3 coding DNA: TGTGCCAGCAGCGCGCAGACAGGGGACGCAACTAATGAAAAACTGTTTTTT.

This chain joins TRBV9 and TRBJ2-1; 11 nucleotides align to TRBD1. The CDR3 loop spans 16 amino acids. Germline V gene lookup returns CDR1 SGDLS and CDR2 YYNGEE. The V segment lost 3 bases and the J segment 4 bases; nucleotides outside the gene matches: 6. The CDR3, as DNA: TGTGCCAGCAGCGCCACCGGGACAGGGGGATACAATGAGCAGTTCTTC. Amino acids: CASSATGTGGYNEQFF.

This chain links TRBV11-2 with TRBJ2-5, with 7 positions matching TRBD2. The germline V gene encodes CDR1 SGHAT and CDR2 FQNNGV. Germline trimming cut 3 bases from V and 2 bases from J; bases unmatched to any gene: 15. The CDR3 has 18 residues. The CDR3 DNA reads as TGTGCCAGCAGCTTCCCCCGCCTAGCGGAGTGGGGGCAAGAGACCCAGTACTTC. Protein product: CASSFPRLAEWGQETQYF.

The gene calls are TRBV30 and TRBJ2-7; D remains ambiguous. Germline CDR1 reads GTSNPN; CDR2 reads SVGIG (reference sequence). The CDR3 totals 14 residues. V lost 2 bases and J lost 1, with 12 bases in between. CDR3 in DNA: TGTGCCTGGAGTCGCCTCTCTTCGTCCTACGAGCAGTACTTC. It is translated as CAWSRLSSSYEQYF.

The chain joins TRBV11-1 to TRBJ2-1; 10 positions match TRBD2. CDR1 is SGHAT and CDR2 is FQDESV in the germline V gene (reference sequence). V dropped 4 bases and J dropped 4; count of bases not matched to a gene: 4. The length of the CDR3 is 15 residues. The CDR3 region has the DNA TGTGCCAGCAGCTCCCTAGCGGGGGTGTACAATGAGCAGTTCTTC. It is translated as CASSSLAGVYNEQFF.

This rearrangement joins TRBV24-1 to TRBJ2-2; no clear D gene. This CDR3 spans 17 amino acids. V shed 4 bases and J shed 6 bases, with 20 bases lying between them. Germline V gene lookup returns CDR1 KGHDR and CDR2 SFDVKD. For the CDR3, the DNA is TGTGCCACCAGTGACCAAGTTCCCGGGCTTATGGCCGGGGAGCTGTTTTTT. This encodes CATSDQVPGLMAGELFF.

The rearrangement joins TRBV9 to TRBJ1-4, with D unresolved. Trimming took off 7 bases at V and 4 bases at J, with 14 bases between the two ends. This CDR3 has 14 residues. CDR1 and CDR2 (germline): SGDLS, YYNGEE. The CDR3, as DNA: TGTGCCAGCGGCCCGAGCAGTTATAATGAAAAACTGTTTTTT. Residues: CASGPSSYNEKLFF.

This clone was detected only a few times. The chain joins TRBV12-5 to TRBJ2-5, with D maybe TRBD1 (5 bases). Germline loops: CDR1 LGHNT, CDR2 FRNRAP. The CDR3 runs 18 residues. The V end was cut by 0 bases, the J end by 4 bases, with 21 bases between. In DNA, the CDR3 is TGTGCTAGTGGTTTGGTTCAGGGTTTTGTCAATAAGGGAGAGACCCAGTACTTC. This codes for CASGLVQGFVNKGETQYF.